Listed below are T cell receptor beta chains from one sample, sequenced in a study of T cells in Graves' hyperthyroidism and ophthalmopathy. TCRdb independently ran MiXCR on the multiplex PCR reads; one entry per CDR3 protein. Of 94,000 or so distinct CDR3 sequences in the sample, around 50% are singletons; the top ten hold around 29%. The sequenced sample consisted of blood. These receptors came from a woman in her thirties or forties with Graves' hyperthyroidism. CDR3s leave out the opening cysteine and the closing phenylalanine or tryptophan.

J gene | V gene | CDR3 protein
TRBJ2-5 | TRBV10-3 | AIRNGAGEVETQY
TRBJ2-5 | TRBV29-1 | SVGTGGAGSPAYAETQY
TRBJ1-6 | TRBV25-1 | ASSRRGANNSPLH
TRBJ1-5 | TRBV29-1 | SVGTGGQPQH
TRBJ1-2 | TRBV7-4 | ASRPDREHYGYT
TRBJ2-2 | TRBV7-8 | ASSPRQTGNTGELF
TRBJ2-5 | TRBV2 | AIPGLVGETQY
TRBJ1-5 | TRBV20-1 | SAREGWAQH
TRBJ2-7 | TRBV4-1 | ASSQGTSGPSYEQY
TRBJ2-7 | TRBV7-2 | ASSPAAGTAGSEQY
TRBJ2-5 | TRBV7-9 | ASARGRAETQY
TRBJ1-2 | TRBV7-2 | ASSQATENYGYT
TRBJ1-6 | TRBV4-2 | ASSQERVQGLGGSPLH
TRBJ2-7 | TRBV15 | ATSRDRDYEQY
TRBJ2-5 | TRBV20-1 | SARDGTQY
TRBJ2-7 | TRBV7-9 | ASSPWGGGYEQC
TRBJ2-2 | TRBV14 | ASSQAHGGVSGELF
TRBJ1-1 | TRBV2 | ASSVTGARTEAF
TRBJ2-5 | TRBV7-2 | ASSLVLAGGRGETQY
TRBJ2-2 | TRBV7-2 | ASSLCLNTGELF
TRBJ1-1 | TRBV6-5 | ASSSPGPQGLAF
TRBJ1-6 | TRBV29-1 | SGRDRGDSPLH
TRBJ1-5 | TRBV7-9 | ASSLGWGNQPQH
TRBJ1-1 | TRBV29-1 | SPKRRTGNTEAF
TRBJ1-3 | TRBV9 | ASSSQGYGYTIY